This entry lists 30 T cell receptor beta chains sequenced from one sample in a study of blood T cell repertoires in COVID-19. The protocol was immunoSEQ multiplex PCR, while the TCRdb copy is restricted to in-frame clones and leaves out a portion. The sample holds more than 130,000 clones, roughly four fifths seen once. Sequencing input: peripheral blood. These receptors originate from a human donor in a cohort sampled during active COVID-19.

The rearrangement joins TRBV11-2 to TRBJ2-5; a weak D match, TRBD2 (6 bases). Trimming cost V 2 bases and J 0 bases, with 10 bases left between them. The CDR3 spans 15 residues. Per the germline V gene, CDR1 is SGHAT and CDR2 is FQNNGV. CDR3 nucleotide sequence: TGTGCCAGCAGCTTATTGGGAGGAAACCAAGAGACCCAGTACTTC. It yields the protein CASSLLGGNQETQYF.

V and J are TRBV5-1 and TRBJ2-7; possibly TRBD1 for D (6 bases). The ends were cut back, 2 bases at V and 7 bases at J, with 19 bases in the middle. Germline loops: CDR1 SGHRS, CDR2 YFSETQ. This CDR3 comprises 15 residues. The CDR3 region has the DNA TGCGCCAGCAGCTTAGGGACATTAGGAGGAGGAGAGCAGTACTTC. This translates into CASSLGTLGGGEQYF.

The chain links TRBV10-1 to TRBJ2-7; 11 positions agree with TRBD2. CDR3 length: 18 amino acids. CDR1 is WNHNN, CDR2 SYGVQD, per germline (reference sequence). V lost 3 bases to trimming and J lost 4 bases; unmatched junction nucleotides: 14. CDR3 region: CASSDDLAGGLHLYEQYF. CDR3 DNA sequence: TGCGCCAGCAGTGATGATTTAGCGGGGGGGCTGCACTTATACGAGCAGTACTTC.

The chain links TRBV14 to TRBJ2-1; TRBD2 might be the D (7 bases). The CDR3 consists of 12 residues. Trimming pared 5 bases from V and 9 bases from J, leaving 11 bases between. Germline loops: CDR1 SGHDN, CDR2 FVKESK. The CDR3 loop is CASSRGGPEQFF. DNA of the CDR3: TGTGCCAGCAGCAGGGGGGGGCCTGAGCAGTTCTTC.

This chain connects TRBV19 to TRBJ2-1, with D maybe TRBD2 (6 bases). The CDR3 has 15 amino acids. Trimming took off 1 base at V and 5 bases at J, with 12 bases between the two ends. CDR1 and CDR2 from the germline V gene are LNHDA and SQIVND (reference sequence). As DNA, the CDR3 is TGTGCCAGTAGTATAGGGAGGGGACTGAACAATGAGCAGTTCTTC. Translating gives CASSIGRGLNNEQFF.

The chain links TRBV5-6 to TRBJ2-3, with a possible D match to TRBD2 (6 bases). CDR1 is SGHDT and CDR2 is YYEEEE in the germline V gene. The CDR3 consists of 17 residues. V lost 1 base to trimming and J lost 0 bases, with 15 bases between them. Here the CDR3 reads CASSLRRGRVSTDTQYF. In nucleotides, the CDR3 is TGTGCCAGCAGCTTGAGGCGGGGCAGGGTCAGCACAGATACGCAGTATTTT.

V gene TRBV24-1 combines with J gene TRBJ2-7, with D possibly being TRBD1 (5 bases). Trimming stripped 3 bases from V and 3 bases from J, with 11 bases between. CDR3 length: 14 residues. Germline V gene sequence: CDR1 KGHDR, CDR2 SFDVKD. The CDR3 reads CATSDTTENYEQYF. CDR3 bases: TGTGCCACCAGTGATACGACAGAAAACTACGAGCAGTACTTC.

The chain is built from TRBV7-2 and TRBJ1-2, with a tentative D call TRBD1 (5 bases). Trimming removed 5 bases at V and 8 bases at J, with 21 bases between. Germline V gene sequence: CDR1 SGHTA, CDR2 FQGNSA. There are 15 residues in the CDR3. The CDR3 DNA follows: TGTGCCAGCAGCGAGCTGGGGGGATCCCCTTTGGGCTACACCTTC. This gives the protein CASSELGGSPLGYTF. The complete variable domain, with remaining parts taken from reference TRBV7-2 and TRBJ1-2, reads GAGVSQSPSNKVTEKGKDVELRCDPISGHTALYWYRQSLGQGLEFLIYFQGNSAPDKSGLPSDRFSAERTGGSVSTLTIQRTQQEDSAVYLCASSELGGSPLGYTFGSGTRLTVV.

This clone is categorized as medium-sized. J is TRBJ2-7 and V is TRBV7-9; the D gene is possibly TRBD2 (6 bases). The germline gives CDR1 SEHNR, CDR2 FQNEAQ (reference sequence). Trimming took 4 bases from V and 7 from J, leaving 14 bases between them. The length of the CDR3 is 13 residues. CDR3 region: CASSSRAGREQYF. DNA of the CDR3: TGTGCCAGCAGCTCCCGCGCAGGGAGGGAGCAGTACTTC.

This clone turned up a few times. The chain combines TRBV9 with TRBJ1-6; possibly TRBD1 for D (5 bases). Trimming removed 4 bases from V and 7 bases from J, with 15 bases in between. The CDR3 is 15 amino acids. CDR1 and CDR2 (germline): SGDLS, YYNGEE. The CDR3 sequence is CASSPQVQANSPLHF. CDR3 DNA sequence: TGTGCCAGCAGCCCTCAAGTACAGGCAAATTCACCCCTCCACTTT.

The chain couples TRBV7-9 to TRBJ2-3; 8 bases agree with TRBD2. Per germline, CDR1 SEHNR and CDR2 FQNEAQ (reference sequence). The CDR3 is 15 amino acids. The trim removed 6 bases at V and 6 bases at J, leaving 11 bases unmatched. The CDR3 region has the DNA TGTGCCAGCAGTCAACGAGCGGGGGTAGGGGATACGCAGTATTTT. Its protein product is CASSQRAGVGDTQYF.

The V and J genes are TRBV28 and TRBJ1-4; D is possibly TRBD1 (6 bases). Trimming took 2 bases from V and 8 from J, leaving 18 bases between them. This CDR3 contains 16 residues. Germline V gene lookup returns CDR1 MDHEN and CDR2 SYDVKM. Here the CDR3 reads CASSLPVQGRGEKLFF. The CDR3 region has the DNA TGTGCCAGCAGTTTACCGGTACAGGGCCGAGGAGAAAAACTGTTTTTT.

The J gene is TRBJ1-1, the V gene TRBV2; 8 nucleotides align to TRBD1. Germline CDR1 reads SNHLY; CDR2 reads FYNNEI. V lost 11 bases to trimming and J lost 2 bases; unmatched junction nucleotides: 7. This CDR3 is 13 amino acids long. CDR3 in amino acids: CAGNRGGNTEAFF. The DNA for the CDR3 is TGTGCCGGAAACAGGGGGGGTAACACTGAAGCTTTCTTT.

This clone was seen only once. V gene TRBV5-1 combines with J gene TRBJ2-5; tentative D call: TRBD1 (6 bases). Germline V gene data show CDR1 as SGHRS and CDR2 as YFSETQ. The CDR3 has 15 residues. Trimming removed 0 bases at V and 2 bases at J, with 11 bases between. Written as DNA, the CDR3 is TGCGCCAGCAGCTTGGCTGGACAGCTACAAGAGACCCAGTACTTC. This gives the protein CASSLAGQLQETQYF.

The genes are TRBV5-1 and TRBJ2-1; 7 bases fit TRBD2. The J segment lost 1 base and the V segment lost 4 bases, leaving 8 bases of the junction unmatched. The CDR3 spans 16 residues. Germline assignment: CDR1 SGHRS and CDR2 YFSETQ. The CDR3 spells CASSVPSGRSYNEQFF. The CDR3 coding sequence is TGCGCCAGCAGCGTTCCTAGCGGCCGGTCCTACAATGAGCAGTTCTTC.

In its sample, this clone was seen a few times. The chain has TRBV19 and TRBJ2-7, with TRBD1 matching 8 bases. Germline V lookup: CDR1 LNHDA, CDR2 SQIVND (reference sequence). The CDR3 is made up of 14 amino acids. The junction had 9 bases not matched to a gene; V was cut back by 10 bases and J by 1 base. CDR3 region: CATRTGGISYEQYF. The CDR3 region has the DNA TGTGCCACTCGTACAGGGGGAATTTCCTACGAGCAGTACTTC. Full variable domain (remainder filled in from reference TRBV19 and TRBJ2-7): DGGITQSPKYLFRKEGQNVTLSCEQNLNHDAMYWYRQDPGQGLRLIYYSQIVNDFQKGDIAEGYSVSREKKESFPLTVTSAQKNPTAFYLCATRTGGISYEQYFGPGTRLTVT.

V is TRBV5-1 and J is TRBJ1-1, with D possibly matching TRBD1 (5 bases). The germline V gene encodes CDR1 SGHRS and CDR2 YFSETQ. V was pared by 3 bases and J by 6 bases, with 9 bases between. The CDR3 is 12 amino acids. The CDR3 nucleotides read TGCGCCAGCAGCTCGGGGGTCGCTGAAGCTTTCTTT. It is translated as CASSSGVAEAFF.

The rearrangement uses TRBV7-3 and TRBJ1-1, with D perhaps matching TRBD1 (6 bases). CDR3 length equals 13 residues. Germline assignment: CDR1 SGHTA and CDR2 FQGTGA. V was clipped by 2 bases and J by 6 bases, with 10 bases between them. The CDR3: CASSLLQGSEAFF. In DNA form, the CDR3 reads TGTGCCAGCAGCTTACTACAGGGTTCTGAAGCTTTCTTT.

The chain recombines TRBV6-5 with TRBJ1-1; 10 bases fit TRBD1. The germline V gene has CDR1 MNHEY and CDR2 SVGAGI. This CDR3 spans 15 amino acids. The V segment lost 8 bases and the J segment 4 bases; nucleotides outside the gene matches: 10. CDR3 in DNA: TGTGCCAGCGCATCCAGCGGGACAGGGGCCACTGAAGCTTTCTTT. Translating gives CASASSGTGATEAFF.

V is TRBV19 and J is TRBJ2-7, with D possibly TRBD1 on 5 matching bases. Germline CDR1 LNHDA, CDR2 SQIVND (reference sequence). CDR3 length equals 13 residues. V was trimmed by 7 bases and J by 0 bases, leaving 10 bases between them. The DNA for the CDR3 is TGTGCCAGTATTGGGCAGGGCTCCTACGAGCAGTACTTC. Translating gives CASIGQGSYEQYF.

The chain has TRBV11-2 and TRBJ2-5; 11 nucleotides agree with TRBD2. Germline V gives CDR1 SGHAT, CDR2 FQNNGV. V was clipped by 2 bases and J by 5 bases; unmatched bases: 16. The CDR3 is made up of 19 amino acids. The CDR3 loop is CASSLRGGGLAGGRETQYF. The CDR3 DNA follows: TGTGCCAGCAGCTTACGGGGCGGAGGGCTAGCGGGGGGAAGGGAGACCCAGTACTTC.

The chain carries TRBV28 and TRBJ2-5; TRBD1 matches 7 bases. Losses at the gene ends were 5 bases for V and 5 bases for J; bases not matched to a gene: 8. The V gene's germline CDR1 is MDHEN and CDR2 SYDVKM. The CDR3 length is 14 residues. In nucleotides, the CDR3 is TGTGCCAGCAGTCCCCCAGGGGGTGTGGAGACCCAGTACTTC. Translating it yields CASSPPGGVETQYF.

The chain employs TRBV24-1 and TRBJ1-5; TRBD1 might be the D (6 bases). CDR3 length: 15 amino acids. The V end lost 6 bases, the J end lost 0 bases, and 11 bases lay between the germline ends. CDR1 and CDR2 from the germline V gene are KGHDR and SFDVKD. The CDR3 protein is CATSTGQYSNQPQHF. CDR3 coding DNA: TGTGCCACCAGTACGGGACAATATAGCAATCAGCCCCAGCATTTT.

CDR3 DNA sequence: TGTGCCAGTAGGGAAGACAGGGGGCGTACTGAAGCTTTCTTT. It specifies CASREDRGRTEAFF. V and J are TRBV19 and TRBJ1-1, with TRBD1 identical over 10 bases. This CDR3 contains 14 residues. Losses at the gene ends were 6 bases for V and 5 bases for J; bases not matched to a gene: 6. In germline, CDR1 is LNHDA, CDR2 SQIVND (reference sequence).

J is TRBJ2-2 and V is TRBV5-1; D is possibly TRBD2 (5 bases). V shed 6 bases and J shed 2 bases, with 11 bases lying between them. Germline lookup yields CDR1 SGHRS and CDR2 YFSETQ. The CDR3 runs to 14 residues. The CDR3 loop is CASNYGGNTGELFF. The CDR3, as DNA: TGCGCCAGCAACTACGGAGGAAACACCGGGGAGCTGTTTTTT.

The chain couples TRBV20-1 to TRBJ1-1; D not certain. The length of the CDR3 is 11 residues. Germline CDR1 is DFQATT and CDR2 is SNEGSKA (reference sequence). Trimming removed 2 bases from V and 1 base from J, with 2 bases in between. The CDR3 DNA reads TGCAGTGCTAGACGGAACACTGAAGCTTTCTTT. It translates to CSARRNTEAFF.

This chain links TRBV2 with TRBJ2-5; unclear D gene. The CDR3 contains 13 residues. Germline CDR1 is SNHLY and CDR2 is FYNNEI. V lost 7 bases and J 3 bases, leaving 12 bases between the germline ends. CDR3 DNA sequence: TGTGCCAGCATCGATGGGCAGGAAGAGACCCAGTACTTC. It translates to CASIDGQEETQYF.

The chain links TRBV29-1 to TRBJ2-5, with 7 bases lining up with TRBD1. Germline-derived CDR1 and CDR2 are SQVTM and ANQGSEA. This CDR3 comprises 16 residues. Germline trimming cut 7 bases from V and 1 base from J; bases unmatched to any gene: 15. CDR3 coding DNA: TGCAGCGCCTTTTTGACCAACCGGGACAGCCAAGAGACCCAGTACTTC. Amino acids: CSAFLTNRDSQETQYF.

The genes are TRBV27 and TRBJ1-2; a possible D gene is TRBD1 (5 bases). This CDR3 has 14 residues. Germline CDR1 reads MNHEY; CDR2 reads SMNVEV (reference sequence). Trimming took off 6 bases at V and 4 bases at J, with 15 bases between the two ends. Here the CDR3 DNA reads TGTGCCAGCAGGGCTTCGGGGGAAGGCTATGGCTACACCTTC. Translating it yields CASRASGEGYGYTF.

The CDR3 region is CASSLGGRGQGRETQYF. The CDR3 region has the DNA TGTGCCAGCAGCTTAGGGGGCCGGGGACAGGGGAGAGAGACCCAGTACTTC. The chain recombines TRBV7-9 with TRBJ2-5, with 10 positions matching TRBD1. This CDR3 comprises 17 residues. The germline V gene encodes CDR1 SEHNR and CDR2 FQNEAQ (reference sequence). V was pared by 1 base and J by 4 bases, with 9 bases of the junction left unmatched.